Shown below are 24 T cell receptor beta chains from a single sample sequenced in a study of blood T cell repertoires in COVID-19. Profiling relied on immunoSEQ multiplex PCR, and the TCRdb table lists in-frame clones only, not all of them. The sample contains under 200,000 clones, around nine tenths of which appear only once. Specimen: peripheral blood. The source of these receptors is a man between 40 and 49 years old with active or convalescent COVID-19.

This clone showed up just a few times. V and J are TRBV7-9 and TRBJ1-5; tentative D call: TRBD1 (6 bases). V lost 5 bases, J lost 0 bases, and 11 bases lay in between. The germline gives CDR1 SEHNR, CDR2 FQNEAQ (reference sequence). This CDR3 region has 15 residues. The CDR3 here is CASSRVGGSNQPQHF. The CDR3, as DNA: TGTGCCAGCAGCCGAGTAGGGGGTAGCAATCAGCCCCAGCATTTT.

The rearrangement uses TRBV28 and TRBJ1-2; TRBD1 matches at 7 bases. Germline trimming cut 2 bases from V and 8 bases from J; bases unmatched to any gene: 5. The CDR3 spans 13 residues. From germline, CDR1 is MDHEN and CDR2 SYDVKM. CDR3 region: CASSLQGGEGYTF. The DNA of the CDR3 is TGTGCCAGCAGTTTACAGGGGGGTGAAGGCTACACCTTC.

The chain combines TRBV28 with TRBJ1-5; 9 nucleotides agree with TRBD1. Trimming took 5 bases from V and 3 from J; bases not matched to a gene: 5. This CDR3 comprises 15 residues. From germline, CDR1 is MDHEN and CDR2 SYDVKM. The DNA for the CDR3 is TGTGCCAGCAGTCCGGGACAGGGAAACAATCAGCCCCAGCATTTT. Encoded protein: CASSPGQGNNQPQHF.

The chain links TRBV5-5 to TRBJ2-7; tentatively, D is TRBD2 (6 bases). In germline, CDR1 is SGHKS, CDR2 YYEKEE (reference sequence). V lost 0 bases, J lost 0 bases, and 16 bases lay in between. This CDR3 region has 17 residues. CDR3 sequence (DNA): TGTGCCAGCAGCTTGGCCATTTCTGCGGGGAGCTCCTACGAGCAGTACTTC. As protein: CASSLAISAGSSYEQYF. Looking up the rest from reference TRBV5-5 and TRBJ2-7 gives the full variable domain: DAGVTQSPTHLIKTRGQQVTLRCSPISGHKSVSWYQQVLGQGPQFIFQYYEKEERGRGNFPDRFSARQFPNYSSELNVNALLLGDSALYLCASSLAISAGSSYEQYFGPGTRLTVT.

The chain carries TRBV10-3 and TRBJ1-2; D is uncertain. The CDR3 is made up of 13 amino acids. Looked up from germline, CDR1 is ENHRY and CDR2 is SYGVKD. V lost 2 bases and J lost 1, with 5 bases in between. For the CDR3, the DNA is TGTGCCATCAGTGAGGAGGGTAACTATGGCTACACCTTC. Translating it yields CAISEEGNYGYTF.

The CDR3 nucleotides are TGTGCCAGCAGTCCCATGGAAGCTTTCTTT. This translates into CASSPMEAFF. The V gene is TRBV12-3 or TRBV12-4, the J gene TRBJ1-1; no clear D. Between the trimmed V and J ends, which lost 5 bases and 8 bases, there was a span of 6 bases. The CDR3 consists of 10 residues.

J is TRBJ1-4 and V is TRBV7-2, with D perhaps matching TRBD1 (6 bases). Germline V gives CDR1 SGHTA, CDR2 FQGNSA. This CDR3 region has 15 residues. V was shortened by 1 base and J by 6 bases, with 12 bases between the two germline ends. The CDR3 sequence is CASSLGGRGYEKLFF. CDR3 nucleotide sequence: TGTGCCAGCAGCTTAGGTGGCAGGGGCTATGAAAAACTGTTTTTT.

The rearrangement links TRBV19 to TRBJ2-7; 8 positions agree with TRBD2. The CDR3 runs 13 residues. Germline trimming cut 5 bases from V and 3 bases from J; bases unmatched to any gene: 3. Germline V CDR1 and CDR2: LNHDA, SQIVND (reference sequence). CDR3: CASSRLAGYEQYF. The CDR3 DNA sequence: TGTGCCAGTAGTCGGCTAGCGGGCTACGAGCAGTACTTC. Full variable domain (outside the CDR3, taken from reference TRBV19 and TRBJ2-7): DGGITQSPKYLFRKEGQNVTLSCEQNLNHDAMYWYRQDPGQGLRLIYYSQIVNDFQKGDIAEGYSVSREKKESFPLTVTSAQKNPTAFYLCASSRLAGYEQYFGPGTRLTVT.

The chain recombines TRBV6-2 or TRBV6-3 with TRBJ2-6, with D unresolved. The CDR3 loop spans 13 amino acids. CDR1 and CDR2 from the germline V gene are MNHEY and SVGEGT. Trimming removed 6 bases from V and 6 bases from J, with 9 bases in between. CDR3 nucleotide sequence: TGTGCCAGCAGCCCGGCAGAGGCCAACGTCCTGACTTTC. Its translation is CASSPAEANVLTF.

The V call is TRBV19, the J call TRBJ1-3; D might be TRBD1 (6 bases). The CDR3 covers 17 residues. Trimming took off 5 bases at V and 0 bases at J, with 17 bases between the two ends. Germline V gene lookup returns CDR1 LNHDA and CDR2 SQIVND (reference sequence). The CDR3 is CASSSPGHIFSGNTIYF. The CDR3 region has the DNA TGTGCCAGTAGTTCTCCGGGACATATATTCTCTGGAAACACCATATATTTT.

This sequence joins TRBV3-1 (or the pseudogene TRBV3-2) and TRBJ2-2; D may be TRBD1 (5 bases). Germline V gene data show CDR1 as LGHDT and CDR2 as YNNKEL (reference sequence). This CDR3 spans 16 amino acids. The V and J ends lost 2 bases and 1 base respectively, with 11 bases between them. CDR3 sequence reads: CASSQRGVLNTGELFF. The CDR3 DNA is TGTGCCAGCAGCCAAAGGGGCGTATTGAACACCGGGGAGCTGTTTTTT.

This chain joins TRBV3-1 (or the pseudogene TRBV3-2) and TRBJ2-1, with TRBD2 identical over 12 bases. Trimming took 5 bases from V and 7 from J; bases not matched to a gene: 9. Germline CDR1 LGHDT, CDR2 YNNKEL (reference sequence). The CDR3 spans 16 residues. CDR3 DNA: TGTGCCAGCAGCACTCGACTAGCGGGGGCATGGAATGAGCAGTTCTTC. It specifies CASSTRLAGAWNEQFF.

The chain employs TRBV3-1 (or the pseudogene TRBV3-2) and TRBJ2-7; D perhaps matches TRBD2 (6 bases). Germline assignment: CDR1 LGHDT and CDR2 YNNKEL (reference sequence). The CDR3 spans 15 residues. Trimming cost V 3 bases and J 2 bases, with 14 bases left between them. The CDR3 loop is CASSQRLVSAYEQYF. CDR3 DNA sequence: TGTGCCAGCAGCCAGCGACTAGTTTCCGCCTACGAGCAGTACTTC.

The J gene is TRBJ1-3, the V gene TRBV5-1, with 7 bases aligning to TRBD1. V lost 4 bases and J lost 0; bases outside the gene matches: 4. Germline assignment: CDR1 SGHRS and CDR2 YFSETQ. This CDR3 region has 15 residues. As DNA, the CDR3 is TGCGCCAGCAGCGGGGACAGTAGCTCTGGAAACACCATATATTTT. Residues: CASSGDSSSGNTIYF.

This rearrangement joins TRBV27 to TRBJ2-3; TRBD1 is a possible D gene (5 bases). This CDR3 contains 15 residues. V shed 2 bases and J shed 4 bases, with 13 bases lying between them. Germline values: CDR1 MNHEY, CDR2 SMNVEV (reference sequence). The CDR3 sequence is CASSLSSWGSDTQYF. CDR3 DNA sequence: TGTGCCAGCAGTTTAAGCTCCTGGGGCTCAGATACGCAGTATTTT.

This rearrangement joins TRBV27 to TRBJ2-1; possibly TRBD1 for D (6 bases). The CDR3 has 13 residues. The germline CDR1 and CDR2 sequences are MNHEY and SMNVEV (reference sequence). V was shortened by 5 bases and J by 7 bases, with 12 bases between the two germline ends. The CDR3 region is CASSPGQINEQFF. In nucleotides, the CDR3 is TGTGCCAGCAGTCCGGGACAAATAAATGAGCAGTTCTTC.

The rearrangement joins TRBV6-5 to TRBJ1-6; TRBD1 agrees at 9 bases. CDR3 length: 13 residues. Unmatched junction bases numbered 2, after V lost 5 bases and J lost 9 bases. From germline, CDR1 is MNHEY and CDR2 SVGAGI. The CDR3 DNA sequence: TGTGCCAGCAGTCCGGACAGGGGTTCACCCCTCCACTTT. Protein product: CASSPDRGSPLHF.

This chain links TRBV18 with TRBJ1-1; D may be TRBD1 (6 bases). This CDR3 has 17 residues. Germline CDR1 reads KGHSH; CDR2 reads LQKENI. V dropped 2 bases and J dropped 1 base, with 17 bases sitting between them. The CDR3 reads CASSPGLIRGSNTEAFF. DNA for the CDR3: TGTGCCAGCTCACCAGGTCTAATCAGGGGCTCGAACACTGAAGCTTTCTTT.

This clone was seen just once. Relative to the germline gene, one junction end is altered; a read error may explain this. The DNA for the CDR3 is TGTGCCACCAGCCCAAGAAACAATGAAGCTTTCTTT. This gives the protein CATSPRNNEAFF. The V gene is TRBV15, the J gene TRBJ1-1; D unresolved. Germline lookup yields CDR1 LNHNV and CDR2 YYDKDF (reference sequence). The CDR3 consists of 12 residues.

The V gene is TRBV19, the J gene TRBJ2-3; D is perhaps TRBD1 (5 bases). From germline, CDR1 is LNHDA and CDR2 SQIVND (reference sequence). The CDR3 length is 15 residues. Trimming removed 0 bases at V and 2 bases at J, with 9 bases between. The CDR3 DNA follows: TGTGCCAGTAGTATAGAAGCAGGGCTCACAGATACGCAGTATTTT. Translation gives CASSIEAGLTDTQYF.

CDR3 sequence (DNA): TGTGCCAGCAGTTACCTTGACGACAGGTCCTTTAACTATGGCTACACCTTC. This gives the protein CASSYLDDRSFNYGYTF. The V gene is TRBV6-2 or TRBV6-3, the J gene TRBJ1-2; D may be TRBD1 (6 bases). V dropped 2 bases and J dropped 1 base, with 17 bases sitting between them. This CDR3 spans 17 amino acids. Germline V gene data show CDR1 as MNHEY and CDR2 as SVGEGT.

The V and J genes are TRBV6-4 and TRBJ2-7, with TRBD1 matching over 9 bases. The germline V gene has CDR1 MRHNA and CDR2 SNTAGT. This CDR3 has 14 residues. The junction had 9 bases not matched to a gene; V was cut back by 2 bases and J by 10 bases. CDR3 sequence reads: CASSDRLGQGVQYF. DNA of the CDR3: TGTGCCAGCAGTGACCGATTGGGACAGGGAGTACAGTACTTC.

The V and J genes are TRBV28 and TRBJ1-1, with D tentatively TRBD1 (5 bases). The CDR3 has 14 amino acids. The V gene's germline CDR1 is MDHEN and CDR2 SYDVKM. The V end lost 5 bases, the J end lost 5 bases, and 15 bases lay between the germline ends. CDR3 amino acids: CASSPRQLGTEAFF. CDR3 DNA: TGTGCCAGCAGTCCTAGACAGTTGGGAACTGAAGCTTTCTTT. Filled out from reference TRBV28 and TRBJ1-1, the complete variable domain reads DVKVTQSSRYLVKRTGEKVFLECVQDMDHENMFWYRQDPGLGLRLIYFSYDVKMKEKGDIPEGYSVSREKKERFSLILESASTNQTSMYLCASSPRQLGTEAFFGQGTRLTVV.

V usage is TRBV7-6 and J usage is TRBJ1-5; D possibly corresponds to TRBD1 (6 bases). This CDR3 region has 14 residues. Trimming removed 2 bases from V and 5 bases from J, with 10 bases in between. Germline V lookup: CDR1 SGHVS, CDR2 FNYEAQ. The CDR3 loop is CASSLFRGDQPQHF. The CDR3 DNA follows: TGTGCCAGCAGCTTATTCAGGGGAGATCAGCCCCAGCATTTT. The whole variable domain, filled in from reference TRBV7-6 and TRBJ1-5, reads GAGVSQSPRYKVTKRGQDVALRCDPISGHVSLYWYRQALGQGPEFLTYFNYEAQQDKSGLPNDRFSAERPEGSISTLTIQRTEQRDSAMYRCASSLFRGDQPQHFGDGTRLSIL.